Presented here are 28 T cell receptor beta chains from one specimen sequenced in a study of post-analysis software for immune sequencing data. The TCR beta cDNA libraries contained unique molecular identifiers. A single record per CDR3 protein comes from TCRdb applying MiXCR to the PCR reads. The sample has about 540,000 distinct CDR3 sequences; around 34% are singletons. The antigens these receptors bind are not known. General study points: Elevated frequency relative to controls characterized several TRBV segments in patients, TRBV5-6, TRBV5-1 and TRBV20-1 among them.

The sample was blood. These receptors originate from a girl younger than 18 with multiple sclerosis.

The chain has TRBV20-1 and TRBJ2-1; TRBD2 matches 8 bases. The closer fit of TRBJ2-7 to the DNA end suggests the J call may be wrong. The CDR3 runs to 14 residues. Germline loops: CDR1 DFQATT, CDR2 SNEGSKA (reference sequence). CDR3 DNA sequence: TGCAGTGCTGCACCGGGACTAGGAGGGTACGAGCAGTACTTC. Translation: CSAAPGLGGYEQYF.

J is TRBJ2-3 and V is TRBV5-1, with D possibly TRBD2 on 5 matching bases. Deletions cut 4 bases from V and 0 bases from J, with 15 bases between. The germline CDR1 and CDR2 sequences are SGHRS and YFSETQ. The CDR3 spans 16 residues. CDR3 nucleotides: TGCGCCAGCAGCGATACCGGGATCCAGAGCACAGATACGCAGTATTTT. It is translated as CASSDTGIQSTDTQYF.

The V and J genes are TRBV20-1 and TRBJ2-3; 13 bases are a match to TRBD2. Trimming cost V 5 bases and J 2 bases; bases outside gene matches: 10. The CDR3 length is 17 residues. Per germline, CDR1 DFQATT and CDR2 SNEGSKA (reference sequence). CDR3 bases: TGCAGTGCTCGCCTCTGGACTAGCGGGGGAGACACAGATACGCAGTATTTT. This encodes CSARLWTSGGDTDTQYF.

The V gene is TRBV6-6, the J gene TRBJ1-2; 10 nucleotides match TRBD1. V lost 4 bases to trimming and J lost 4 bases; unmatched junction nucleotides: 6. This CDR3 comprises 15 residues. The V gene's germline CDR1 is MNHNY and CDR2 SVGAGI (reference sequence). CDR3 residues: CASSSPGQGIYGYTF. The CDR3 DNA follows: TGTGCCAGCAGTTCTCCGGGACAGGGGATCTATGGCTACACCTTC.

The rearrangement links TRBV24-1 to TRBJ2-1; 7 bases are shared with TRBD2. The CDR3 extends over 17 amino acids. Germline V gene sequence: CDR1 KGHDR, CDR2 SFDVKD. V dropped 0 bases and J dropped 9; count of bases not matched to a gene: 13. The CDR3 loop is CATSDLPYSGTGGEQFF. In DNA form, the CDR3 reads TGTGCCACCAGTGATTTGCCGTACAGCGGGACCGGGGGTGAGCAGTTCTTC.

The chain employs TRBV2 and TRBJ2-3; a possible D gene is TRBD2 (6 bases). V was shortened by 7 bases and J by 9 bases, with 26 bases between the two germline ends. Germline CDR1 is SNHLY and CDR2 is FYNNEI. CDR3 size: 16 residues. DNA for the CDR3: TGTGCCAGCACGAGTACTAGCACAGATACGCAGTTCACGCAGTATTTT. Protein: CASTSTSTDTQFTQYF.

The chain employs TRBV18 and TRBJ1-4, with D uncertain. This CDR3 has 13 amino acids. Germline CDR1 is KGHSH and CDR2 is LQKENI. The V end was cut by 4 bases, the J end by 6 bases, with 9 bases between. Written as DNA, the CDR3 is TGTGCCAGCTCACAGGACCGGGATGAAAAACTGTTTTTT. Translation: CASSQDRDEKLFF.

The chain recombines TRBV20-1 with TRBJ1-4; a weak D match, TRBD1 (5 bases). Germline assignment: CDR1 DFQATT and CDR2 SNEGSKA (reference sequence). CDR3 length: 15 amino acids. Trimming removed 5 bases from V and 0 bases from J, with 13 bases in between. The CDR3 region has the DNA TGCAGTGCTGGAGGCCCGACAGCAACTAATGAAAAACTGTTTTTT. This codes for CSAGGPTATNEKLFF.

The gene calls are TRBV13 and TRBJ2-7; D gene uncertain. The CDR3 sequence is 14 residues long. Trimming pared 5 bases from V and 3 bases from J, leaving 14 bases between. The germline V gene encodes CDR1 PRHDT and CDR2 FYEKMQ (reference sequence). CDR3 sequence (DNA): TGTGCCAGCAGCAATCGACACGCCGGCTACGAGCAGTACTTC. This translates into CASSNRHAGYEQYF.

CDR3 bases: TGTGCCAGCAGTTATACAGGGTCGACAGATACGCAGTATTTT. Protein product: CASSYTGSTDTQYF. This chain joins TRBV6-5 and TRBJ2-3, with D possibly being TRBD1 (6 bases). Trimming took off 3 bases at V and 3 bases at J, with 10 bases between the two ends. The CDR3 is made up of 14 amino acids. Germline values: CDR1 MNHEY, CDR2 SVGAGI.

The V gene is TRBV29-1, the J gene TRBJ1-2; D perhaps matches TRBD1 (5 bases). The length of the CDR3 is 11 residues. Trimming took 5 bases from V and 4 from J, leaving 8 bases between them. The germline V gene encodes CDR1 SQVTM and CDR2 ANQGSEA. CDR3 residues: CSVLGVYGYTF. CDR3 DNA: TGCAGCGTTCTGGGGGTCTATGGCTACACCTTC.

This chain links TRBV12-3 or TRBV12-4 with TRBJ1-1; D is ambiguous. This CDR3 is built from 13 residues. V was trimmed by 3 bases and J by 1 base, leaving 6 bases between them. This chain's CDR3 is CASSFMGNTEAFF. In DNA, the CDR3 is TGTGCCAGCAGTTTCATGGGGAACACTGAAGCTTTCTTT.

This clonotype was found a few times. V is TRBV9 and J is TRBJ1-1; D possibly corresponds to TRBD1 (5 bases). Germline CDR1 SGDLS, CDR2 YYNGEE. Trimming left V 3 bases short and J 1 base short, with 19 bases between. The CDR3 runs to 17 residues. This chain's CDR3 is CASSGRGRAAGNTEAFF. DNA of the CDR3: TGTGCCAGCAGCGGCCGGGGCAGGGCGGCAGGGAACACTGAAGCTTTCTTT.

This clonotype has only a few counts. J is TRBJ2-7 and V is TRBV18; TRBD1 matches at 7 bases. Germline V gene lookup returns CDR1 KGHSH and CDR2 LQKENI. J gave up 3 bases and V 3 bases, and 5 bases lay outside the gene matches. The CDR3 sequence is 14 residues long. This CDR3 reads CASSPLGQHYEQYF. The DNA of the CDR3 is TGTGCCAGCTCACCCTTGGGACAGCACTACGAGCAGTACTTC.

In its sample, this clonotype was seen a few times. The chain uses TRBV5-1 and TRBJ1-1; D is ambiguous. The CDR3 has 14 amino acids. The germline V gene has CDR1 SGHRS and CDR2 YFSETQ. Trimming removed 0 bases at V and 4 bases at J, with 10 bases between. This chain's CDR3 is CASSLDGLSTEAFF. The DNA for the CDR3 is TGCGCCAGCAGCTTGGATGGGTTGAGCACTGAAGCTTTCTTT.

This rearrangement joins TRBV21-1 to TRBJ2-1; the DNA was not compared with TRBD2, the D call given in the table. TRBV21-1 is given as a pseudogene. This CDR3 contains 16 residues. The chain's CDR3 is CASSKVRAGDGNEQFF. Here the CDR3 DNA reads TGTGCCAGCAGCAAAGTGCGAGCGGGGGATGGCAATGAGCAGTTCTTC.

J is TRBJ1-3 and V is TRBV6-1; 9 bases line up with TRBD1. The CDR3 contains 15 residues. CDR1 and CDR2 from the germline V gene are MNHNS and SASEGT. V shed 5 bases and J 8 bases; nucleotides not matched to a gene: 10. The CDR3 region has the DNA TGTGCCAGCAGTTTTTACAGGGGGCTTAGGGACACCATATATTTT. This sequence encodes CASSFYRGLRDTIYF.

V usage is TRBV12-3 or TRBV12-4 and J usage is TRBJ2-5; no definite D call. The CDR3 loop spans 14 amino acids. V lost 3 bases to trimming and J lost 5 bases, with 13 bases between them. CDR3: CASSLGTGSETQYF. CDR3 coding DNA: TGTGCCAGCAGTTTGGGTACGGGTTCCGAGACCCAGTACTTC.

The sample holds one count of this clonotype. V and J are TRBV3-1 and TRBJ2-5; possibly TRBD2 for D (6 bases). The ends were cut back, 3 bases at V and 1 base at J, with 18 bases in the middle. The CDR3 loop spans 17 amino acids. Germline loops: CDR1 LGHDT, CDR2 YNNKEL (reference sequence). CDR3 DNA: TGTGCCAGCAGCCACTCCTCGCGGGGAACCAGCCAAGAGACCCAGTACTTC. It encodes CASSHSSRGTSQETQYF.

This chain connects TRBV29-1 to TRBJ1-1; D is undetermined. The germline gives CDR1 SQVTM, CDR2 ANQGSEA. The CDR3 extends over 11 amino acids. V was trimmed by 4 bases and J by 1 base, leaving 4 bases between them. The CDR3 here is CSVVRNTEAFF. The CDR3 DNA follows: TGCAGCGTTGTCCGGAACACTGAAGCTTTCTTT.

The CDR3 region is CASSDFYNTGELFF. CDR3 nucleotide sequence: TGTGCCAGCAGTGATTTTTATAACACCGGGGAGCTGTTTTTT. The J gene is TRBJ2-2, the V gene TRBV25-1; D not resolved. Germline assignment: CDR1 MGHDK and CDR2 SYGVNS. The CDR3 spans 14 residues. Trimming took off 3 bases at V and 2 bases at J, with 7 bases between the two ends.

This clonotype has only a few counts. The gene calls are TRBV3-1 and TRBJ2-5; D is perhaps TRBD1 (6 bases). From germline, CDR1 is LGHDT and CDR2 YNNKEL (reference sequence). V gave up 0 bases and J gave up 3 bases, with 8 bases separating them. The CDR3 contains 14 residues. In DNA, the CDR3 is TGTGCCAGCAGCCAAGAGGCAGGGGAAGAGACCCAGTACTTC. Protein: CASSQEAGEETQYF.

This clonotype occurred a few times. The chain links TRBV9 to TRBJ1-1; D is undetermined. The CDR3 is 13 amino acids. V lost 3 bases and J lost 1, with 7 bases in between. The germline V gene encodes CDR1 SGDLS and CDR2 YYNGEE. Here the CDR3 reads CASSADGNTEAFF. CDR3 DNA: TGTGCCAGCAGCGCCGACGGGAACACTGAAGCTTTCTTT.

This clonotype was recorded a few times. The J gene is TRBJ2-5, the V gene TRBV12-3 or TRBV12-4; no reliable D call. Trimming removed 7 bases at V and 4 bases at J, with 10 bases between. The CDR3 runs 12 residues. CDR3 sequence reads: CASTSGRETQYF. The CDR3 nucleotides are TGTGCCAGCACCTCGGGTAGAGAGACCCAGTACTTC.

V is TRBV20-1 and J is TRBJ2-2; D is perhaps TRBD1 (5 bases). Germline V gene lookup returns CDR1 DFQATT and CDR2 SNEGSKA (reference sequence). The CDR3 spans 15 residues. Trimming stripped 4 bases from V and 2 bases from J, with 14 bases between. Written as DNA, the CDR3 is TGCAGTGCTATAGGTTGGACATTTAACACCGGGGAGCTGTTTTTT. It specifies CSAIGWTFNTGELFF.

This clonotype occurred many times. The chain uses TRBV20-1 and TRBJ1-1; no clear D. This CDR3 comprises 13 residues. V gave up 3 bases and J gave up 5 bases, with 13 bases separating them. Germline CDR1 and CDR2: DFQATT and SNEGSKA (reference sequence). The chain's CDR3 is CSASRQEGTEAFF. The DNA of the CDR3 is TGCAGTGCTAGTCGGCAGGAGGGAACTGAAGCTTTCTTT.

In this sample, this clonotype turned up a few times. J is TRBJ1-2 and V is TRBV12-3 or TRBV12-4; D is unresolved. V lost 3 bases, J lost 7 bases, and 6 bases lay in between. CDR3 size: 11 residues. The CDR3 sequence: CASSFLFGYTF. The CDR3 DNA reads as TGTGCCAGCAGTTTTCTTTTTGGCTACACCTTC.

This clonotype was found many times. CDR3: CASSRQGSAGANVLTF. The CDR3 nucleotides read TGTGCCAGCAGTCGGCAGGGGAGCGCTGGGGCCAACGTCCTGACTTTC. The rearrangement joins TRBV6-5 to TRBJ2-6, with D perhaps matching TRBD1 (6 bases). This CDR3 is 16 amino acids long. Germline CDR1 is MNHEY and CDR2 is SVGAGI. Between the trimmed V and J ends, which lost 5 bases and 2 bases, there was a span of 13 bases.